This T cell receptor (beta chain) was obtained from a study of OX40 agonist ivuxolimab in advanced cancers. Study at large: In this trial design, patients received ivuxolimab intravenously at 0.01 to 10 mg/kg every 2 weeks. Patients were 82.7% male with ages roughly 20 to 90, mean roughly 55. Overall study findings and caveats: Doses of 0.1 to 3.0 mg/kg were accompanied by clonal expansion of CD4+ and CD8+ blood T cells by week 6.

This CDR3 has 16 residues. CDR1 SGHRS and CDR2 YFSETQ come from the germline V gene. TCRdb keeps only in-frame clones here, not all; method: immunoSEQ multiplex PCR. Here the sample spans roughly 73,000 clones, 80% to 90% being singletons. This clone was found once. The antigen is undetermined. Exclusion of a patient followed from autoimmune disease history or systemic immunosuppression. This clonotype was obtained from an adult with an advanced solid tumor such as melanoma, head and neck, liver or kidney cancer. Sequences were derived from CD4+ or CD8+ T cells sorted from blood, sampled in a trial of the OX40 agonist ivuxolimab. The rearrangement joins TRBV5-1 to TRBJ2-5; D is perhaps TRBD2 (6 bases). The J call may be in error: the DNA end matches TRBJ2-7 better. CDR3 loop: CASSTDQTRKIGEQYF. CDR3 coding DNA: TGCGCCAGCAGCACCGATCAGACTAGAAAAATCGGCGAGCAGTACTTC.